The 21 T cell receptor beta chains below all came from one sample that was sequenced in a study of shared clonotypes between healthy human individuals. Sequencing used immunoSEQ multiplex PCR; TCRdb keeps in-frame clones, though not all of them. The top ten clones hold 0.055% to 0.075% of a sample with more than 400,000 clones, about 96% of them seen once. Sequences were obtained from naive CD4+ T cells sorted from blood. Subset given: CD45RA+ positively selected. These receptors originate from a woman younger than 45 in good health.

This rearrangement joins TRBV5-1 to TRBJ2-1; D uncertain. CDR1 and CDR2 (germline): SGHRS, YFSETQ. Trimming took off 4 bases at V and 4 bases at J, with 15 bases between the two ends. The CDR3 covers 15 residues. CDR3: CASSSRPALYNEQFF. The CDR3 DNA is TGCGCCAGCAGCAGCCGGCCCGCGTTGTACAATGAGCAGTTCTTC.

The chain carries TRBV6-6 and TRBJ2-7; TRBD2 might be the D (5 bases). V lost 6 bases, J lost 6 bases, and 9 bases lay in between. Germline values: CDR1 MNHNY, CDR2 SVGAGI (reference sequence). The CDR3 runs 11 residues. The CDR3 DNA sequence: TGTGCCAGCAGCCTCCGGGGCGAGCAGTACTTC. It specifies CASSLRGEQYF.

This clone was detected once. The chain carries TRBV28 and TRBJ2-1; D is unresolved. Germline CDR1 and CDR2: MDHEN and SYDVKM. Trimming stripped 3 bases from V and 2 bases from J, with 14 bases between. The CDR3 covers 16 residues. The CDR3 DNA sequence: TGTGCCAGCAGTTTTTATCCGCGGAGTGCCTACAATGAGCAGTTCTTC. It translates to CASSFYPRSAYNEQFF.

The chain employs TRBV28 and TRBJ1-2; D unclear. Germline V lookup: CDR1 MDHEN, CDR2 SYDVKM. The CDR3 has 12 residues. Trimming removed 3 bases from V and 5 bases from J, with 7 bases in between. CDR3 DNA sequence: TGTGCCAGCAGTTTCTCTGAGTATGGCTACACCTTC. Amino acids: CASSFSEYGYTF.

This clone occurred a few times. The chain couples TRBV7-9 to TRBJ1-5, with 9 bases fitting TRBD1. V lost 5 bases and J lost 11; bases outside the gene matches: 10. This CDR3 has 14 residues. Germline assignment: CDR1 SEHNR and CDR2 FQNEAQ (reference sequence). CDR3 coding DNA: TGTGCCAGCAGCACGGGACAGGGTGGTGTGGCCCAGCATTTT. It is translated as CASSTGQGGVAQHF.

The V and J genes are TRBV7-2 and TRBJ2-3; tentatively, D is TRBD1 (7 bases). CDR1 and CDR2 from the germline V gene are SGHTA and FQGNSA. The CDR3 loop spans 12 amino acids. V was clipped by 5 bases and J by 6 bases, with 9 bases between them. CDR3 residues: CASSPGGDTQYF. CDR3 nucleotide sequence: TGTGCCAGCAGCCCAGGGGGGGATACGCAGTATTTT. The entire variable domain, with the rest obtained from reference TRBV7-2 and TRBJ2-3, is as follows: GAGVSQSPSNKVTEKGKDVELRCDPISGHTALYWYRQSLGQGLEFLIYFQGNSAPDKSGLPSDRFSAERTGGSVSTLTIQRTQQEDSAVYLCASSPGGDTQYFGPGTRLTVL.

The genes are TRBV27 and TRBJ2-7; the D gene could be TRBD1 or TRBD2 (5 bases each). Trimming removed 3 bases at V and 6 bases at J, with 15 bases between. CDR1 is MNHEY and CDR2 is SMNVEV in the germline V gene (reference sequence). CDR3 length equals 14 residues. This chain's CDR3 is CASSFQGRWSEQYF. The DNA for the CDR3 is TGTGCCAGCAGTTTTCAGGGACGCTGGAGCGAGCAGTACTTC.

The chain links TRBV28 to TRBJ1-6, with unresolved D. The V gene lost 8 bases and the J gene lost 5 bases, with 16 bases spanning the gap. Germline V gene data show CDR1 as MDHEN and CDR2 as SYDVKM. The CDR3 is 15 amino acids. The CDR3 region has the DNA TGTGCCAGCGGGTTTAGCGGTGTTAATAATTCACCCCTCCACTTT. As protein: CASGFSGVNNSPLHF.

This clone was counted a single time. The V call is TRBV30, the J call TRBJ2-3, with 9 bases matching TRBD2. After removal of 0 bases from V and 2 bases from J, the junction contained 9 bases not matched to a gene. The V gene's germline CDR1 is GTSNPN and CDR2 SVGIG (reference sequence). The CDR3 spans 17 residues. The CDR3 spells CAWSVVAGGPHTDTQYF. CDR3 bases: TGTGCCTGGAGTGTAGTGGCGGGAGGGCCCCACACAGATACGCAGTATTTT.

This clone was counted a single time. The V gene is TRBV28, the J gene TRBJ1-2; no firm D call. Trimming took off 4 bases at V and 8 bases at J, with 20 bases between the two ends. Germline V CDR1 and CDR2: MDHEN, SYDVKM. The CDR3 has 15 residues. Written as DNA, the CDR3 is TGTGCCAGCAGTTCCACACCTGATGCGCAAGGGGGCTACACCTTC. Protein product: CASSSTPDAQGGYTF.

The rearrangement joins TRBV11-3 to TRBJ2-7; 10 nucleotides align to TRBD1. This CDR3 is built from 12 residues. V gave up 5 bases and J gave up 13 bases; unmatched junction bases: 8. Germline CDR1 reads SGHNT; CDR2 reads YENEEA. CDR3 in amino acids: CASSRDRGNFYF. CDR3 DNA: TGTGCCAGCAGCAGGGACAGGGGTAACTTCTACTTC.

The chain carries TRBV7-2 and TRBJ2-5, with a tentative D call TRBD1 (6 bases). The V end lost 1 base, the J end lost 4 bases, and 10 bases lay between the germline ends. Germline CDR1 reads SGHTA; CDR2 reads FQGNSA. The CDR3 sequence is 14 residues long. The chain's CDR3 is CASSLDTGIETQYF. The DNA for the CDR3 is TGTGCCAGCAGCTTAGATACAGGGATAGAGACCCAGTACTTC.

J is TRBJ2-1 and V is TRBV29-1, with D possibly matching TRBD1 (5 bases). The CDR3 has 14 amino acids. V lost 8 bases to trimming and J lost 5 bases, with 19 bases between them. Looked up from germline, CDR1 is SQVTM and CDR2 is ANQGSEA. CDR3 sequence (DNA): TGCAGCCCGATCCTATTGGGGCTCAACAATGAGCAGTTCTTC. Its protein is CSPILLGLNNEQFF.

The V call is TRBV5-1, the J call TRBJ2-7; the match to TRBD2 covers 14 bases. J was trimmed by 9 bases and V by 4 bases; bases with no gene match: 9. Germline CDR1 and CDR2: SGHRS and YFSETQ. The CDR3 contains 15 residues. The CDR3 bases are TGCGCCAGCAGCCAGGGGACTAGCGGGAGAAAAGGGCAGTACTTC. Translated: CASSQGTSGRKGQYF.

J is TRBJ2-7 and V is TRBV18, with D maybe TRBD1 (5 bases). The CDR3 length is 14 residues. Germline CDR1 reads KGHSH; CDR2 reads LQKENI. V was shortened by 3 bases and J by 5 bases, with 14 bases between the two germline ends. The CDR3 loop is CASSPTRVGDEQYF. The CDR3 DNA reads TGTGCCAGCTCACCGACCAGGGTTGGGGACGAGCAGTACTTC. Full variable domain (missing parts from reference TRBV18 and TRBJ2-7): NAGVMQNPRHLVRRRGQEARLRCSPMKGHSHVYWYRQLPEEGLKFMVYLQKENIIDESGMPKERFSAEFPKEGPSILRIQQVVRGDSAAYFCASSPTRVGDEQYFGPGTRLTVT.

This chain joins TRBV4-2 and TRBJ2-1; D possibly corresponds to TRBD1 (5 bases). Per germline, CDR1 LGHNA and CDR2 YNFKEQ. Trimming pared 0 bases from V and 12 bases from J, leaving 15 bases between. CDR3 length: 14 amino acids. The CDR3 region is CASSQERTHRGQFF. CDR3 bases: TGTGCCAGCAGCCAAGAGCGGACCCATAGGGGGCAGTTCTTC.

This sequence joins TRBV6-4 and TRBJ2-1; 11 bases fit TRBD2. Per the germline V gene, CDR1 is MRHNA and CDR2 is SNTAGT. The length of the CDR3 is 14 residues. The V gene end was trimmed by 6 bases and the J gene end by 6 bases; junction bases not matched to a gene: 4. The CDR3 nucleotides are TGTGCCAGCAGCCAACTAGCGGGAGTCAATGAGCAGTTCTTC. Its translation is CASSQLAGVNEQFF.

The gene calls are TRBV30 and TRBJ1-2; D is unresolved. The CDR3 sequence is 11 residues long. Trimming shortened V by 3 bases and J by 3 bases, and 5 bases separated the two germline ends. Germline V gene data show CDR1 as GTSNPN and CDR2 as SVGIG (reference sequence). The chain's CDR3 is CAWSEDYGYTF. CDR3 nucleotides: TGTGCCTGGAGCGAGGACTATGGCTACACCTTC.

The CDR3 sequence: CASSERFGYTF. The CDR3 DNA is TGTGCCAGCAGTGAACGGTTTGGCTACACCTTC. The chain carries TRBV2 and TRBJ1-2; no clear D gene. CDR1 SNHLY and CDR2 FYNNEI come from the germline V gene. This CDR3 has 11 residues. Trimming cost V 2 bases and J 7 bases, with 5 bases left between them.

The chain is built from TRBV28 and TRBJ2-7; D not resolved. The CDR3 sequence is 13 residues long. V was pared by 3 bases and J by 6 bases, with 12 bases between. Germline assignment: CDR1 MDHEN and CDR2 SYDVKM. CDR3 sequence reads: CASSFLAITEQYF. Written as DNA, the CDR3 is TGTGCCAGCAGTTTCTTAGCCATTACCGAGCAGTACTTC.

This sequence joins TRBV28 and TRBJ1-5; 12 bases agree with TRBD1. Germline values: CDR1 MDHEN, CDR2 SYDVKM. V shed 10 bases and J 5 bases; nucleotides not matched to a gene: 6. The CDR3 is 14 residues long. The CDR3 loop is CATGTGGFYQPQHF. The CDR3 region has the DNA TGTGCCACAGGGACAGGGGGCTTCTATCAGCCCCAGCATTTT. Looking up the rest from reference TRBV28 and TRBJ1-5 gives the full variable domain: DVKVTQSSRYLVKRTGEKVFLECVQDMDHENMFWYRQDPGLGLRLIYFSYDVKMKEKGDIPEGYSVSREKKERFSLILESASTNQTSMYLCATGTGGFYQPQHFGDGTRLSIL.